The 32 T cell receptor beta chains below come from one sample, sequenced in a study of T cell repertoires in cytomegalovirus infection. From the reads, TCRdb called clonotypes with MiXCR, one entry per CDR3 protein. The sample lists a few hundred thousand distinct CDR3 sequences; 8% to 9.5% were seen once. Source material: PBMCs. The receptor source for this set is a human donor in good health (CMV status not recorded). Some clones in this sample may be carry-over from other donors' samples.

V and J are TRBV6-2 or TRBV6-3 and TRBJ2-5; TRBD2 is a possible D gene (5 bases). Looked up from germline, CDR1 is MNHEY and CDR2 is SVGEGT. The germline V and J ends were trimmed by 4 bases and 4 bases, with 13 bases remaining between them. The CDR3 runs 14 residues. CDR3 in DNA: TGTGCCAGCAGTTGGGCGGGTCGGAGAGAGACCCAGTACTTC. This translates into CASSWAGRRETQYF.

The V call is TRBV19, the J call TRBJ2-7, with no clear D. CDR3 length: 14 amino acids. Germline lookup yields CDR1 LNHDA and CDR2 SQIVND (reference sequence). V lost 0 bases, J lost 0 bases, and 6 bases lay in between. CDR3 DNA: TGTGCCAGTAGTATAGATTCGGCCTCCTACGAGCAGTACTTC. Translating gives CASSIDSASYEQYF.

Ten or more counts support this clonotype. The chain employs TRBV7-2 and TRBJ2-5; 10 nucleotides agree with TRBD2. Germline V lookup: CDR1 SGHTA, CDR2 FQGNSA. The CDR3 runs 16 residues. Trimming at V came to 1 base and at J to 5 bases, leaving 7 bases not matched to a gene. In nucleotides, the CDR3 is TGTGCCAGCAGCTTAGTCAGCGGGGGGGCTAGGGAGACCCAGTACTTC. Protein product: CASSLVSGGARETQYF.

This clonotype was seen a handful of times. The V gene is TRBV24-1, the J gene TRBJ2-7; D is unclear. This CDR3 spans 13 amino acids. Germline lookup yields CDR1 KGHDR and CDR2 SFDVKD. The V end lost 2 bases, the J end lost 8 bases, and 12 bases lay between the germline ends. This CDR3 is CATSDSYVGKQYF. CDR3 nucleotides: TGTGCCACCAGTGATTCCTACGTCGGCAAGCAGTACTTC.

This clonotype turned up a few times. The V gene is TRBV14, the J gene TRBJ1-2; D uncertain. Per germline, CDR1 SGHDN and CDR2 FVKESK. The ends were cut back, 0 bases at V and 7 bases at J, with 15 bases in the middle. The CDR3 has 15 residues. The CDR3 is CASSQDWAASGGYTF. CDR3 nucleotides: TGTGCCAGCAGCCAAGATTGGGCCGCCTCGGGTGGCTACACCTTC.

The chain recombines TRBV7-8 with TRBJ1-2, with no clear D. Germline V CDR1 and CDR2: SGHVS, FQNEAQ. Trimming shortened V by 7 bases and J by 7 bases, and 13 bases separated the two germline ends. The CDR3 contains 12 residues. CDR3 region: CASTADVGGYTF. Written as DNA, the CDR3 is TGTGCCAGCACCGCCGATGTCGGTGGCTACACCTTC.

V gene TRBV6-8 combines with J gene TRBJ2-1; TRBD1 matches at 9 bases. J was trimmed by 5 bases and V by 5 bases; bases with no gene match: 7. Per the germline V gene, CDR1 is MNHGY and CDR2 is SAAAGT. The CDR3 length is 15 residues. The DNA of the CDR3 is TGTGCCAGCAGTGTACAGGGGGCGCTTCACAATGAGCAGTTCTTC. It specifies CASSVQGALHNEQFF.

The chain couples TRBV6-6 to TRBJ2-1, with TRBD2 identical over 14 bases. Germline CDR1 and CDR2: MNHNY and SVGAGI (reference sequence). V trimming: 5 bases; J trimming: 8 bases; junction bases outside the gene matches: 5. This CDR3 region has 15 residues. CDR3 residues: CASSRLAGGPDEQFF. CDR3 sequence (DNA): TGTGCCAGCAGTCGACTAGCGGGAGGGCCAGATGAGCAGTTCTTC.

This chain joins TRBV6-6 and TRBJ2-7; 10 nucleotides agree with TRBD2. This CDR3 is 16 amino acids long. The germline V gene has CDR1 MNHNY and CDR2 SVGAGI (reference sequence). The trim removed 2 bases at V and 5 bases at J, leaving 9 bases unmatched. CDR3 loop: CASSYHLVSGGNEQYF. CDR3 in DNA: TGTGCCAGCAGTTACCACCTCGTTAGCGGGGGGAACGAGCAGTACTTC.

The chain recombines TRBV27 with TRBJ1-6; 7 bases are shared with TRBD1. This CDR3 has 18 residues. The V and J ends lost 3 bases and 0 bases, in that order; junction bases with no gene match: 8. From germline, CDR1 is MNHEY and CDR2 SMNVEV (reference sequence). CDR3 sequence (DNA): TGTGCCAGCAGTTTTAAGGCGGACAGGAGCTCCTATAATTCACCCCTCCACTTT. It specifies CASSFKADRSSYNSPLHF.

This clonotype was observed many times. The genes are TRBV20-1 and TRBJ2-3; possibly TRBD1 for D (6 bases). The germline V gene encodes CDR1 DFQATT and CDR2 SNEGSKA (reference sequence). This CDR3 contains 15 residues. V was clipped by 5 bases and J by 2 bases, with 17 bases between them. CDR3 sequence (DNA): TGCAGTGCTTACGAAGGACAGTTTGACACAGATACGCAGTATTTT. Protein sequence: CSAYEGQFDTDTQYF.

The rearrangement joins TRBV20-1 to TRBJ1-5, with D possibly TRBD1 on 5 matching bases. Germline V gene lookup returns CDR1 DFQATT and CDR2 SNEGSKA (reference sequence). The germline V and J ends were trimmed by 0 bases and 7 bases, with 13 bases remaining between them. The CDR3 spans 14 residues. The CDR3 sequence: CSARDMGEAQPQHF. The CDR3 nucleotides read TGCAGTGCTAGAGATATGGGGGAGGCACAGCCCCAGCATTTT.

The CDR3 DNA reads as TGTGCCAGCAGCTTAGGGGAAGGCGAGCAGTACTTC. Encoded protein: CASSLGEGEQYF. The V and J genes are TRBV7-9 and TRBJ2-7; no reliable D call. This CDR3 has 12 amino acids. V was trimmed by 1 base and J by 6 bases, leaving 7 bases between them. Germline V lookup: CDR1 SEHNR, CDR2 FQNEAQ (reference sequence). Supplemented by reference TRBV7-9 and TRBJ2-7, the full variable domain reads DTGVSQNPRHKITKRGQNVTFRCDPISEHNRLYWYRQTLGQGPEFLTYFQNEAQLEKSRLLSDRFSAERPKGSFSTLEIQRTEQGDSAMYLCASSLGEGEQYFGPGTRLTVT.

The chain links TRBV6-2 or TRBV6-3 to TRBJ1-5; D is uncertain. The V and J ends lost 2 bases and 3 bases respectively, with 5 bases between them. The CDR3 is 13 amino acids. Germline V gene data show CDR1 as MNHEY and CDR2 as SVGEGT. The CDR3 loop reads CASSYIDNQPQHF. CDR3 coding DNA: TGTGCCAGCAGTTACATAGACAATCAGCCCCAGCATTTT.

This clonotype came up many times. DNA of the CDR3: TGTGCCAGCAGCTTAGAGCTTCTGCGGGAGACCCAGTACTTC. Its translation is CASSLELLRETQYF. The J gene is TRBJ2-5, the V gene TRBV7-2; no firm D call. This CDR3 has 14 amino acids. The V end lost 1 base, the J end lost 5 bases, and 11 bases lay between the germline ends. Germline V gene lookup returns CDR1 SGHTA and CDR2 FQGNSA.

This clonotype was found a few times. The chain joins TRBV6-4 to TRBJ2-2; TRBD2 might be the D (6 bases). The V gene lost 1 base and the J gene lost 3 bases, with 12 bases spanning the gap. CDR1 MRHNA and CDR2 SNTAGT come from the germline V gene. CDR3 length: 16 residues. The chain's CDR3 is CASSDFGGRDTGELFF. For the CDR3, the DNA is TGTGCCAGCAGTGACTTCGGGGGTCGGGACACCGGGGAGCTGTTTTTT.

Written as DNA, the CDR3 is TGCAGTGCTAGAGATCGTAGTGGCCCCGGGCAGCAGTACTTC. Protein: CSARDRSGPGQQYF. The V and J genes are TRBV20-1 and TRBJ2-7; D gene uncertain. Germline V lookup: CDR1 DFQATT, CDR2 SNEGSKA (reference sequence). V lost 0 bases and J 8 bases, leaving 17 bases between the germline ends. The CDR3 runs to 14 residues.

This clonotype has ten or more counts. The gene calls are TRBV7-2 and TRBJ2-5; TRBD1 matches 9 bases. Germline V CDR1 and CDR2: SGHTA, FQGNSA. The trim removed 5 bases at V and 4 bases at J, leaving 8 bases unmatched. The CDR3 spans 15 residues. The CDR3 reads CASSVTGGSLETQYF. As DNA, the CDR3 is TGTGCCAGCAGCGTCACAGGGGGCTCGTTAGAGACCCAGTACTTC.

This chain joins TRBV28 and TRBJ2-1; D tentatively fits TRBD1 or TRBD2 (5 bases each). Germline V lookup: CDR1 MDHEN, CDR2 SYDVKM. The V end was cut by 7 bases, the J end by 4 bases, with 23 bases between. CDR3 length equals 17 residues. CDR3 nucleotides: TGTGCCAGCACCCCGCTTAAAGGGACCGCGGGTTACAATGAGCAGTTCTTC. Its translation: CASTPLKGTAGYNEQFF.

This clonotype was found a few times. The genes are TRBV15 and TRBJ2-7, with D uncertain. The germline V and J ends were trimmed by 6 bases and 5 bases, with 8 bases remaining between them. Germline CDR1 is LNHNV and CDR2 is YYDKDF (reference sequence). The CDR3 is 11 residues long. CDR3 bases: TGTGCCACCAGTTCCCACCACGAGCAGTACTTC. It translates to CATSSHHEQYF. Using reference TRBV15 and TRBJ2-7 for the parts outside the CDR3, the full variable domain is DAMVIQNPRYQVTQFGKPVTLSCSQTLNHNVMYWYQQKSSQAPKLLFHYYDKDFNNEADTPDNFQSRRPNTSFCFLDIRSPGLGDTAMYLCATSSHHEQYFGPGTRLTVT.

The chain couples TRBV6-2 or TRBV6-3 to TRBJ2-2, with 9 positions matching TRBD2. This CDR3 spans 19 amino acids. The V segment lost 5 bases and the J segment 1 base; nucleotides outside the gene matches: 14. Per the germline V gene, CDR1 is MNHEY and CDR2 is SVGEGT. CDR3 nucleotide sequence: TGTGCCAGCAGTCCATATGGAGGGGGTAGCGGGAGGAACACCGGGGAGCTGTTTTTT. The encoded protein is CASSPYGGGSGRNTGELFF.

This clonotype appeared a few times. J is TRBJ2-3 and V is TRBV19, with TRBD2 matching over 8 bases. The CDR3 runs to 15 residues. V shed 6 bases and J 1 base; nucleotides not matched to a gene: 6. CDR1 is LNHDA, CDR2 SQIVND, per germline (reference sequence). The DNA of the CDR3 is TGTGCCAGTAGCCGGGGGGGGACTCGCACAGATACGCAGTATTTT. Encoded protein: CASSRGGTRTDTQYF.

This clonotype occurred a few times. This sequence joins TRBV4-1 and TRBJ1-2; TRBD1 agrees at 9 bases. Trimming removed 4 bases from V and 8 bases from J; junction bases left unmatched: 8. The CDR3 consists of 14 residues. Germline V CDR1 and CDR2: MGHRA, YSYEKL. This CDR3 reads CASSPVTGGEGYTF. CDR3 in DNA: TGCGCCAGCAGCCCGGTTACAGGGGGCGAGGGCTACACCTTC.

This clonotype has ten or more counts. The J gene is TRBJ2-7, the V gene TRBV25-1; TRBD2 matches at 10 bases. The CDR3 contains 15 residues. V was pared by 4 bases and J by 12 bases, with 15 bases of the junction left unmatched. Germline lookup yields CDR1 MGHDK and CDR2 SYGVNS. CDR3 sequence: CASSGLAGGPFFMYF. The CDR3 nucleotides are TGTGCCAGCAGTGGGTTAGCGGGAGGCCCTTTTTTCATGTACTTC.

The V gene is TRBV28, the J gene TRBJ1-1; D gene uncertain. V gave up 6 bases and J gave up 6 bases, with 14 bases separating them. The germline V gene has CDR1 MDHEN and CDR2 SYDVKM. The CDR3 runs 13 residues. The CDR3 nucleotides read TGTGCCAGCAGCGACCCTGCCCGTCCTGAAGCTTTCTTT. It translates to CASSDPARPEAFF. The full variable domain, rest sourced from reference TRBV28 and TRBJ1-1, is DVKVTQSSRYLVKRTGEKVFLECVQDMDHENMFWYRQDPGLGLRLIYFSYDVKMKEKGDIPEGYSVSREKKERFSLILESASTNQTSMYLCASSDPARPEAFFGQGTRLTVV.

The V gene is TRBV7-8, the J gene TRBJ2-1; D may be TRBD1 or TRBD2 (5 bases each). The V end was cut by 0 bases, the J end by 6 bases, with 12 bases between. Germline CDR1 SGHVS, CDR2 FQNEAQ. The CDR3 spans 15 residues. The CDR3 DNA reads TGTGCCAGCAGCTTAGCGAGGGGACCAGGCAATGAGCAGTTCTTC. Encoded protein: CASSLARGPGNEQFF.

The rearrangement joins TRBV28 to TRBJ1-1, with a weak D call TRBD1 (5 bases). Germline assignment: CDR1 MDHEN and CDR2 SYDVKM. Trimming cost V 10 bases and J 11 bases, with 17 bases left between them. The length of the CDR3 is 11 residues. The CDR3 sequence: CATGTGGAAFF. CDR3 DNA sequence: TGTGCCACCGGGACGGGGGGTGCCGCTTTCTTT.

This clonotype came up many times. The V call is TRBV7-2, the J call TRBJ2-3; 8 bases map to TRBD2. The CDR3 is 18 residues long. Germline lookup yields CDR1 SGHTA and CDR2 FQGNSA. V trimming: 5 bases; J trimming: 3 bases; junction bases outside the gene matches: 16. The CDR3 DNA reads as TGTGCCAGCAGCCCCTGGACTAGCACACGTTTGTGGACAGATACGCAGTATTTT. Translated: CASSPWTSTRLWTDTQYF.

The rearrangement joins TRBV9 to TRBJ2-1, with 9 bases aligning to TRBD2. Germline CDR1 reads SGDLS; CDR2 reads YYNGEE. V shed 0 bases, J shed 7 bases, and the junction held 8 bases outside the gene matches. The CDR3 runs to 16 residues. CDR3 residues: CASSVVKRGDINEQFF. In DNA, the CDR3 is TGTGCCAGCAGCGTAGTCAAGCGGGGGGATATAAATGAGCAGTTCTTC. The entire variable domain, with the rest obtained from reference TRBV9 and TRBJ2-1, is as follows: DSGVTQTPKHLITATGQRVTLRCSPRSGDLSVYWYQQSLDQGLQFLIQYYNGEERAKGNILERFSAQQFPDLHSELNLSSLELGDSALYFCASSVVKRGDINEQFFGPGTRLTVL.

This rearrangement joins TRBV6-2 or TRBV6-3 to TRBJ2-1; possibly TRBD2 for D (6 bases). Germline CDR1 is MNHEY and CDR2 is SVGEGT. CDR3 length equals 13 residues. The V end lost 8 bases, the J end lost 6 bases, and 14 bases lay between the germline ends. The DNA for the CDR3 is TGTGCCAGCCAAGCGAGGGGAGGCAATGAGCAGTTCTTC. Its protein is CASQARGGNEQFF.

The chain couples TRBV24-1 to TRBJ2-1, with 7 positions matching TRBD2. Germline values: CDR1 KGHDR, CDR2 SFDVKD. CDR3 length equals 17 residues. Germline trimming cut 3 bases from V and 6 bases from J; bases unmatched to any gene: 13. CDR3 nucleotide sequence: TGTGCCACCAGTGATACCCGACCAGCGGGAACCCTCAATGAGCAGTTCTTC. Translating it yields CATSDTRPAGTLNEQFF.

This clonotype was observed a handful of times. The chain is built from TRBV7-3 and TRBJ2-1, with unresolved D. Deletions cut 5 bases from V and 6 bases from J, with 14 bases between. CDR3 length: 14 residues. The germline gives CDR1 SGHTA, CDR2 FQGTGA. Here the CDR3 DNA reads TGTGCCAGCAGCCCCCGGTTGGCTAGCAATGAGCAGTTCTTC. Translated, it gives CASSPRLASNEQFF.